These 11 T cell receptor beta chains originate from one sample sequenced in a study of T cells after posttransplantation cyclophosphamide. Assay used: immunoSEQ multiplex PCR; TCRdb lists only in-frame clones, some missing. This repertoire holds 35,000 to 55,000 clones, and none appear only once. The specimen was PBMCs. Receptors originate from a man aged 35 to 55 in good health, CMV-negative, and a related stem cell transplant donor.

This clone appeared many times. V gene TRBV7-3 combines with J gene TRBJ2-3; 7 bases are shared with TRBD2. Germline CDR1 is SGHTA and CDR2 is FQGTGA. The CDR3 consists of 15 residues. Trimming took 5 bases from V and 1 from J; bases not matched to a gene: 6. CDR3 residues: CASSPVAGGTDTQYF. The CDR3 DNA is TGTGCCAGCAGCCCCGTGGCGGGAGGCACAGATACGCAGTATTTT.

This clone occurred many times. Here the CDR3 DNA reads TGTGCCAGCTCACCATCGATGAGCTCCTACAATGAGCAGTTCTTC. Translating gives CASSPSMSSYNEQFF. V and J are TRBV18 and TRBJ2-1, with D unresolved. The V and J ends lost 2 bases and 0 bases respectively, with 8 bases between them. The CDR3 consists of 15 residues. The germline gives CDR1 KGHSH, CDR2 LQKENI.

This clone has a count of ten or more. The chain has TRBV19 and TRBJ2-1; possibly TRBD1 for D (6 bases). The germline gives CDR1 LNHDA, CDR2 SQIVND (reference sequence). V lost 2 bases and J 3 bases, leaving 11 bases between the germline ends. This CDR3 region has 15 residues. The CDR3 is CASSIQGHDYNEQFF. The CDR3 nucleotides are TGTGCCAGTAGTATACAGGGGCATGACTACAATGAGCAGTTCTTC.

The table lists this clone with many counts. The rearrangement links TRBV6-4 to TRBJ1-1; D ambiguous. Trimming removed 8 bases from V and 5 bases from J, with 15 bases in between. The CDR3 totals 13 residues. Germline V gene sequence: CDR1 MRHNA, CDR2 SNTAGT. Here the CDR3 DNA reads TGTGCCAGCCCCCCCTGGAGAGATACTGAAGCTTTCTTT. This sequence encodes CASPPWRDTEAFF.

This clone was observed many times. This chain uses TRBV5-1 with TRBJ2-1; D unclear. Germline CDR1 is SGHRS and CDR2 is YFSETQ. The V gene lost 3 bases and the J gene lost 0 bases, with 10 bases spanning the gap. The CDR3 spans 15 residues. CDR3 sequence: CASSSRANSYNEQFF. The CDR3 bases are TGCGCCAGCAGCTCCCGTGCTAACTCCTACAATGAGCAGTTCTTC.

At least ten counts were recorded for this clone. The same CDR3 is also encoded by other DNA sequences in this sample. The V and J genes are TRBV7-9 and TRBJ1-4, with no clear D. With 4 bases removed from V and 7 bases from J, the gap between germline ends came to 4 bases. Germline CDR1 SEHNR, CDR2 FQNEAQ (reference sequence). The CDR3 consists of 11 residues. CDR3 residues: CASSYSEKLFF. The CDR3 DNA sequence: TGTGCCAGCAGCTACAGTGAAAAACTGTTTTTT.

This clone came up many times. This sequence joins TRBV13 and TRBJ2-3; D is undetermined. Germline loops: CDR1 PRHDT, CDR2 FYEKMQ (reference sequence). V was trimmed by 5 bases and J by 6 bases, leaving 12 bases between them. The length of the CDR3 is 13 residues. The CDR3 loop is CASSRDSVDTQYF. The CDR3 DNA is TGTGCCAGCAGCCGCGATAGTGTGGATACGCAGTATTTT.

This clone was detected a few times. This chain connects TRBV6-5 to TRBJ1-5, with D maybe TRBD1 (5 bases). V dropped 6 bases and J dropped 9 bases, with 18 bases sitting between them. The CDR3 extends over 14 amino acids. From germline, CDR1 is MNHEY and CDR2 SVGAGI. The chain's CDR3 is CASREWGEGRPQHF. The CDR3 coding sequence is TGTGCCAGCAGAGAGTGGGGGGAGGGACGGCCCCAGCATTTT.

This clone has only a few counts. The chain couples TRBV10-3 to TRBJ2-5; 8 nucleotides align to TRBD1. This CDR3 is 13 amino acids long. The V segment lost 7 bases and the J segment 5 bases; nucleotides outside the gene matches: 6. Germline CDR1 is ENHRY and CDR2 is SYGVKD. The CDR3 reads CAINADRAETQYF. In DNA, the CDR3 is TGTGCCATCAACGCGGACAGGGCCGAGACCCAGTACTTC.

This clone has more than one count but fewer than ten. The chain links TRBV18 to TRBJ2-5, with a weak D call TRBD2 (5 bases). The germline V and J ends were trimmed by 3 bases and 5 bases, with 10 bases remaining between them. This CDR3 is 13 amino acids long. The germline CDR1 and CDR2 sequences are KGHSH and LQKENI. The CDR3 nucleotides read TGTGCCAGCTCACCTACTAGAAAGGAGACCCAGTACTTC. Its protein product is CASSPTRKETQYF.

The chain joins TRBV9 to TRBJ2-5; D perhaps matches TRBD1 (5 bases). This CDR3 spans 15 amino acids. Germline V gene lookup returns CDR1 SGDLS and CDR2 YYNGEE. The V gene lost 2 bases and the J gene lost 1 base, with 12 bases spanning the gap. The CDR3, as DNA: TGTGCCAGCAGCGTGGGGCCTGGCCCCCAAGAGACCCAGTACTTC. Translated: CASSVGPGPQETQYF. Full variable domain (missing parts from reference TRBV9 and TRBJ2-5): DSGVTQTPKHLITATGQRVTLRCSPRSGDLSVYWYQQSLDQGLQFLIQYYNGEERAKGNILERFSAQQFPDLHSELNLSSLELGDSALYFCASSVGPGPQETQYFGPGTRLLVL.